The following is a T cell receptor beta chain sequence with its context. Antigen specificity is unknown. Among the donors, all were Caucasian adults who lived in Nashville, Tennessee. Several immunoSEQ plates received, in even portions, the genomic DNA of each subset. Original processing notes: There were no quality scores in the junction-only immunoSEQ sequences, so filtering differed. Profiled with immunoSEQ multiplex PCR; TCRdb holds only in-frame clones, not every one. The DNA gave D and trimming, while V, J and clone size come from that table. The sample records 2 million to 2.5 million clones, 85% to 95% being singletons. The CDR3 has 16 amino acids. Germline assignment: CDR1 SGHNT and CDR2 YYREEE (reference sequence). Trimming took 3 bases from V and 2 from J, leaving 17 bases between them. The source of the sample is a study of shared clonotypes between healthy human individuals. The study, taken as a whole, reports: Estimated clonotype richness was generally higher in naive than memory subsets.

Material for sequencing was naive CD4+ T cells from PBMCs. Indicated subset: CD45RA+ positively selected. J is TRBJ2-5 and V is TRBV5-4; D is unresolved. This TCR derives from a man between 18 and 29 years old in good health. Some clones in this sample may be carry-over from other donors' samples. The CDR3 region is CASSSGAGLGQETQYF. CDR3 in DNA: TGTGCCAGCAGCTCTGGCGCCGGGCTAGGACAAGAGACCCAGTACTTC.